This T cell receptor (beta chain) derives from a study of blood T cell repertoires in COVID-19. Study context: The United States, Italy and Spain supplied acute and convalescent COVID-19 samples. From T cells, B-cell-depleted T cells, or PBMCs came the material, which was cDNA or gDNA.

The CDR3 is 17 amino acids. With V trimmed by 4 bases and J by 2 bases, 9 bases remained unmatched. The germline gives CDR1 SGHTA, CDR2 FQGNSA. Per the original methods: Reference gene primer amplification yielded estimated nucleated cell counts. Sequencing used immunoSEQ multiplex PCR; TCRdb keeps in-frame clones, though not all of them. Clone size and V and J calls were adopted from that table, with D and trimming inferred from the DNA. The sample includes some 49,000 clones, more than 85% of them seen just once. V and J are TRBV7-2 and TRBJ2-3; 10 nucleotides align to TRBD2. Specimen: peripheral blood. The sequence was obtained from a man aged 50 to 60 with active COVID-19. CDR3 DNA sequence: TGTGCCAGCAGCTGGAGGACTAGCGGAGGTAACACAGATACGCAGTATTTT. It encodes CASSWRTSGGNTDTQYF.